The 22 T cell receptor beta chains below come from one sample, sequenced in a study. TCRdb redid the calling of the reads with MiXCR, one entry per CDR3 protein. This table has 6,500 to 9,000 distinct CDR3 sequences, 30% to 35% appearing once. Material: blood. The receptors shown here come from a human donor.

In this sample, this clonotype turned up once. This chain connects TRBV20-1 to TRBJ2-7, with 8 bases lining up with TRBD1. There are 16 residues in the CDR3. The germline gives CDR1 DFQATT, CDR2 SNEGSKA (reference sequence). With 1 base clipped from V and 2 bases from J, the junction kept 10 bases outside the gene matches. This CDR3 is CSARVWGQDTAYEQYF. The CDR3 DNA reads as TGCAGTGCTAGAGTTTGGGGACAGGACACCGCCTACGAGCAGTACTTC.

V usage is TRBV18 and J usage is TRBJ2-3; 9 nucleotides agree with TRBD2. The trim removed 0 bases at V and 11 bases at J, leaving 9 bases unmatched. The length of the CDR3 is 15 residues. CDR1 KGHSH and CDR2 LQKENI come from the germline V gene. The CDR3 sequence: CASSPPSLASGMQYF. The CDR3 DNA reads as TGTGCCAGCTCACCACCGTCCCTGGCTAGCGGGATGCAGTATTTT.

As to this clonotype: A much larger clone lies a single base off, so this may be a read error. Here the CDR3 reads CASSQEWSTARPGELFF. Here the CDR3 DNA reads TGTGCCAGCAGCCAAGAATGGTCAACCGCACGCCCCGGGGAGCTGTTTTTT. The rearrangement links TRBV4-2 to TRBJ2-2; D remains unclear. V gave up 0 bases and J gave up 6 bases, with 17 bases separating them. This CDR3 region has 17 residues. The germline V gene encodes CDR1 LGHNA and CDR2 YNFKEQ.

Judged by abundance, this clonotype is medium-sized. The rearrangement uses TRBV11-2 and TRBJ2-7; D is possibly TRBD1 (6 bases). V lost 3 bases and J 2 bases, leaving 11 bases between the germline ends. From germline, CDR1 is SGHAT and CDR2 FQNNGV. The CDR3 totals 14 residues. DNA for the CDR3: TGTGCCAGCAGCTTCGTGACAGGTACCTACGAGCAGTACTTC. Translated: CASSFVTGTYEQYF.

The chain joins TRBV4-2 to TRBJ1-6; D not certain. The CDR3 runs 20 residues. The V gene's germline CDR1 is LGHNA and CDR2 YNFKEQ. V lost 0 bases to trimming and J lost 1 base, with 19 bases between them. This chain's CDR3 is CASSQDLRDRVRSYNSPLHF. CDR3 sequence (DNA): TGTGCCAGCAGCCAAGATCTCCGGGATAGGGTGAGGTCCTATAATTCACCCCTCCACTTT.

This sequence joins TRBV29-1 and TRBJ2-7; TRBD2 aligns across 11 bases. The CDR3 extends over 17 amino acids. Germline CDR1 is SQVTM and CDR2 is ANQGSEA. With 1 base clipped from V and 3 bases from J, the junction kept 11 bases outside the gene matches. The CDR3 loop reads CSVEGARGGLADYEQYF. The CDR3 nucleotides are TGCAGCGTTGAAGGTGCTAGGGGGGGACTAGCGGACTACGAGCAGTACTTC.

This clonotype is categorized as medium-sized. The chain's CDR3 is CSAGRLAGWWETQYF. CDR3 nucleotide sequence: TGCAGTGCTGGACGACTAGCGGGGTGGTGGGAGACCCAGTACTTC. The rearrangement links TRBV20-1 to TRBJ2-5, with 11 nucleotides matching TRBD2. In germline, CDR1 is DFQATT, CDR2 SNEGSKA (reference sequence). V was clipped by 5 bases and J by 5 bases; unmatched bases: 10. The CDR3 runs 15 residues.

J is TRBJ2-6 and V is TRBV28; 7 bases align to TRBD1. The CDR3 is made up of 16 amino acids. Per germline, CDR1 MDHEN and CDR2 SYDVKM. V gave up 8 bases and J gave up 4 bases; unmatched junction bases: 11. This chain's CDR3 is CASQVAGGSGANVLTF. The CDR3 DNA sequence: TGTGCCAGCCAGGTTGCAGGGGGATCGGGGGCCAACGTCCTGACTTTC.

This clonotype is medium-sized by share. The CDR3 coding sequence is TGCAGCGTTGAAGATAGAAGTGGCCAGGGCCAGTACGAGCAGTACTTC. Translating it yields CSVEDRSGQGQYEQYF. V is TRBV29-1 and J is TRBJ2-7, with TRBD1 as a possible D gene (5 bases). The ends were cut back, 0 bases at V and 4 bases at J, with 19 bases in the middle. CDR3 size: 16 residues. Germline loops: CDR1 SQVTM, CDR2 ANQGSEA.

The genes are TRBV29-1 and TRBJ2-1; no definite D call. Germline CDR1 SQVTM, CDR2 ANQGSEA. CDR3 length: 11 amino acids. The V end lost 0 bases, the J end lost 9 bases, and 6 bases lay between the germline ends. The chain's CDR3 is CSVEEAGEQFF. In DNA, the CDR3 is TGCAGCGTTGAAGAGGCCGGTGAGCAGTTCTTC.

Notes on this clonotype: A much larger clone differs by one base, so this may be a read error. The genes are TRBV4-2 and TRBJ2-7; TRBD2 agrees at 12 bases. The CDR3 has 17 residues. Germline-derived CDR1 and CDR2 are LGHNA and YNFKEQ. In nucleotides, the CDR3 is TGTACCAGCAGCCGCCTTGGACTAGCGGGGATCTCCTACGAGCAGTACTTC. It is translated as CTSSRLGLAGISYEQYF.

This clonotype was recorded at least ten times. This chain uses TRBV14 with TRBJ2-7; TRBD1 might be the D (5 bases). Between the trimmed V and J ends, which lost 1 base and 5 bases, there was a span of 21 bases. From germline, CDR1 is SGHDN and CDR2 FVKESK. The CDR3 totals 17 residues. The CDR3 region has the DNA TGTGCCAGCAGCCAAGTCCTCTATGACAGAAGAGGACACGAGCAGTACTTC. This encodes CASSQVLYDRRGHEQYF. Full variable domain (remainder filled in from reference TRBV14 and TRBJ2-7): EAGVTQFPSHSVIEKGQTVTLRCDPISGHDNLYWYRRVMGKEIKFLLHFVKESKQDESGMPNNRFLAERTGGTYSTLKVQPAELEDSGVYFCASSQVLYDRRGHEQYFGPGTRLTVT.

By sample share, this clonotype is medium-sized. This chain links TRBV29-1 with TRBJ1-4; D is ambiguous. This CDR3 region has 14 residues. Trimming shortened V by 4 bases and J by 4 bases, and 13 bases separated the two germline ends. Germline CDR1 and CDR2: SQVTM and ANQGSEA. The CDR3 loop reads CSVAGTAHNEKLFF. In DNA form, the CDR3 reads TGCAGCGTTGCTGGAACGGCTCATAATGAAAAACTGTTTTTT.

This clonotype is labeled medium-sized. The CDR3 sequence is CSATENTEAFF. The CDR3 nucleotides are TGCAGCGCGACAGAGAACACTGAAGCTTTCTTT. This chain links TRBV29-1 with TRBJ1-1, with D perhaps TRBD1 (5 bases). Germline V lookup: CDR1 SQVTM, CDR2 ANQGSEA. Trimming shortened V by 7 bases and J by 1 base, and 7 bases separated the two germline ends. This CDR3 spans 11 amino acids.

The chain employs TRBV29-1 and TRBJ2-1; weak D call: TRBD1 (5 bases). V dropped 7 bases and J dropped 8 bases, with 12 bases sitting between them. CDR3 length equals 11 residues. CDR1 SQVTM and CDR2 ANQGSEA come from the germline V gene. In DNA form, the CDR3 reads TGCAGCGCTGAGACAGATTATGAGCAGTTCTTC. Translated, it gives CSAETDYEQFF.

This clonotype is medium-sized (0.01 to 0.1%) in the sample. The rearrangement uses TRBV6-6 and TRBJ1-5; D perhaps matches TRBD1 (6 bases). This CDR3 spans 14 amino acids. Germline CDR1 is MNHNY and CDR2 is SVGAGI (reference sequence). V was clipped by 2 bases and J by 9 bases, with 14 bases between them. The CDR3 loop reads CASSYTDSLRPQHF. The CDR3 nucleotides are TGTGCCAGCAGTTACACGGACAGTCTTAGGCCCCAGCATTTT.

This chain connects TRBV7-3 to TRBJ2-1, with unresolved D. Trimming pared 5 bases from V and 4 bases from J, leaving 15 bases between. CDR3 size: 15 residues. Germline V gives CDR1 SGHTA, CDR2 FQGTGA. CDR3 sequence reads: CASSVEKAAYNEQFF. CDR3 in DNA: TGTGCCAGCAGCGTTGAGAAGGCGGCATACAATGAGCAGTTCTTC. Filled out from reference TRBV7-3 and TRBJ2-1, the complete variable domain reads GAGVSQTPSNKVTEKGKYVELRCDPISGHTALYWYRQSLGQGPEFLIYFQGTGAADDSGLPNDRFFAVRPEGSVSTLKIQRTERGDSAVYLCASSVEKAAYNEQFFGPGTRLTVL.

This clonotype was seen many times. The chain joins TRBV20-1 to TRBJ1-1; 10 bases are a match to TRBD1. There are 13 residues in the CDR3. The V and J ends lost 6 bases and 11 bases, in that order; junction bases with no gene match: 12. The germline gives CDR1 DFQATT, CDR2 SNEGSKA (reference sequence). DNA of the CDR3: TGCAGTGCGGTAGAGACAGGGGGCGATGGGGCTTTCTTT. As protein: CSAVETGGDGAFF.

This clonotype ranks as medium-sized. This chain links TRBV4-2 with TRBJ2-2; D ambiguous. Germline V lookup: CDR1 LGHNA, CDR2 YNFKEQ. The CDR3 contains 16 residues. V was trimmed by 1 base and J by 1 base, leaving 10 bases between them. CDR3 loop: CASSQGRLENTGELFF. Here the CDR3 DNA reads TGTGCCAGCAGCCAAGGTCGGCTAGAGAACACCGGGGAGCTGTTTTTT.

This clonotype was seen only a few times. This is likely a read error, given that the CDR3 carries no conserved phenylalanine or tryptophan at its end. The DNA is left out, because the CDR3 cannot be placed on it with certainty; the CDR3 is given as TCRdb lists it. V and J are TRBV29-1 and TRBJ2-1; the D call of TRBD2 is as the table states it, not checked on the DNA. The CDR3 is 10 amino acids long, termini counted. Germline V gives CDR1 SQVTM, CDR2 ANQGSEA. CDR3 amino acids: CSSSISGRHG.

This clonotype was seen only once. The gene calls are TRBV6-1 and TRBJ2-1, with D perhaps assigned TRBD1 or TRBD2 (7 bases each). V lost 2 bases to trimming and J lost 7 bases, with 15 bases between them. Germline V CDR1 and CDR2: MNHNS, SASEGT. The CDR3 totals 15 residues. The CDR3 DNA reads as TGTGCCAGCAGTGAATATCAGGGGGAGGGAAATGAGCAGTTCTTC. As protein: CASSEYQGEGNEQFF.

This clonotype is classed as medium-sized (0.01 to 0.1%). This chain connects TRBV29-1 to TRBJ1-4; D may be TRBD1 (5 bases). Trimming pared 1 base from V and 10 bases from J, leaving 19 bases between. In germline, CDR1 is SQVTM, CDR2 ANQGSEA. The CDR3 covers 15 residues. CDR3 coding DNA: TGCAGCGTTGAAGGAGGTGGCCGTACCGGGGGAAAACTGTTTTTT. This sequence encodes CSVEGGGRTGGKLFF. The full variable domain, completed using reference TRBV29-1 and TRBJ1-4, is SAVISQKPSRDICQRGTSLTIQCQVDSQVTMMFWYRQQPGQSLTLIATANQGSEATYESGFVIDKFPISRPNLTFSTLTVSNMSPEDSSIYLCSVEGGGRTGGKLFFGSGTQLSVL.